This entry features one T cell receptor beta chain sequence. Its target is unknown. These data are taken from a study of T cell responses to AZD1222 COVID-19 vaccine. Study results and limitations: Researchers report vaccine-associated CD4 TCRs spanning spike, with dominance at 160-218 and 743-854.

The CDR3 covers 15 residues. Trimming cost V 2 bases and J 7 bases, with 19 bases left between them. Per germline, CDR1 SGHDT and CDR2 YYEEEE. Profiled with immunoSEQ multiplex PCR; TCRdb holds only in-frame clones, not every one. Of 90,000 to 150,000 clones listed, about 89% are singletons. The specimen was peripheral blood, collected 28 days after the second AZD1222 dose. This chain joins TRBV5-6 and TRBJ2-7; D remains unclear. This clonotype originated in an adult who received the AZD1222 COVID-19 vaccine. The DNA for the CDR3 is TGTGCCAGCAGCTTCCTGGCTCTGTCTGGTCTTGAGCAGTACTTC. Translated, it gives CASSFLALSGLEQYF. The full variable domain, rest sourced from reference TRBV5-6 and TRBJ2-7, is DAGVTQSPTHLIKTRGQQVTLRCSPKSGHDTVSWYQQALGQGPQFIFQYYEEEERQRGNFPDRFSGHQFPNYSSELNVNALLLGDSALYLCASSFLALSGLEQYFGPGTRLTVT.